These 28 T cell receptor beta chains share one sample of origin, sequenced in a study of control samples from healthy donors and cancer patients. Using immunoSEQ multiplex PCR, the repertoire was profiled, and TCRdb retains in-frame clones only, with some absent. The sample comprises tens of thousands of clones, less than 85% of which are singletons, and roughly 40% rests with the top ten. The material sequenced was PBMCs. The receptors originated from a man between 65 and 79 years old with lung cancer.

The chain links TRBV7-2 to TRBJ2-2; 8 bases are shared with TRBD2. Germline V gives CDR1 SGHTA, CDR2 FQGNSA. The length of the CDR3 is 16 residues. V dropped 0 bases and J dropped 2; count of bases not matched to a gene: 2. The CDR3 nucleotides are TGTGCCAGCAGCTTAGCCGGGACTAGAAACACCGGGGAGCTGTTTTTT. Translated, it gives CASSLAGTRNTGELFF.

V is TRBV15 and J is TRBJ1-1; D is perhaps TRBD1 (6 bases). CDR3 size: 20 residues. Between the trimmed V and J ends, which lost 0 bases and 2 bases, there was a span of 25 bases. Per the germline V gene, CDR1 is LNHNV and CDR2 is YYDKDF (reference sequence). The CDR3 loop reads CATSRDPRGRGHGINTEAFF. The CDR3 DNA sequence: TGTGCCACCAGCAGAGATCCGCGCGGGAGGGGACACGGGATTAACACTGAAGCTTTCTTT.

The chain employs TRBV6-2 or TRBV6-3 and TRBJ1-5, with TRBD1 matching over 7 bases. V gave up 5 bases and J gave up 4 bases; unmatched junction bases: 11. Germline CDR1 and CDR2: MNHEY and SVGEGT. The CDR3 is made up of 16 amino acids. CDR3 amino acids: CASSRQGTVGNQPQHF. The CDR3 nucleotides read TGTGCCAGCAGTAGACAAGGGACAGTCGGTAATCAGCCCCAGCATTTT.

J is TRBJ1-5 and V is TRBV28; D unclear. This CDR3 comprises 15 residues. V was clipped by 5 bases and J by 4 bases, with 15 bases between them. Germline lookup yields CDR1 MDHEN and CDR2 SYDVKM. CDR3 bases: TGTGCCAGCAGTCTCCTTTCCGTAGGGAATCAGCCCCAGCATTTT. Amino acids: CASSLLSVGNQPQHF.

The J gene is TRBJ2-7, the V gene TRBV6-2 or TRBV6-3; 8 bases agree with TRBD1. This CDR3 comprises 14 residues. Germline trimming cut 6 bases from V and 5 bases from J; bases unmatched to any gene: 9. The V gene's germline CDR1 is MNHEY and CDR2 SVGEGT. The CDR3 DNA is TGTGCCAGCAGCTCCGGACAGGGCTTTAACGAGCAGTACTTC. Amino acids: CASSSGQGFNEQYF.

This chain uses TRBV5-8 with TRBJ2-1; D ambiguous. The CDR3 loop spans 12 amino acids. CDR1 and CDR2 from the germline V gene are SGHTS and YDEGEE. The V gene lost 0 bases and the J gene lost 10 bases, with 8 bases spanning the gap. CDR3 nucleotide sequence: TGTGCCAGCAGCTTGGTGTTTTCAGAGCAGTTCTTC. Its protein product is CASSLVFSEQFF.

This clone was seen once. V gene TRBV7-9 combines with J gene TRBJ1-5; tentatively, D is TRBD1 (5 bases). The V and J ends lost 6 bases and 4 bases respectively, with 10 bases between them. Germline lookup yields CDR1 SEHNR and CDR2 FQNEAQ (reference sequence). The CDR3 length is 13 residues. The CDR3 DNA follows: TGTGCCAGCAGTCCGACAGATAATCAGCCCCAGCATTTT. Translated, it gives CASSPTDNQPQHF.

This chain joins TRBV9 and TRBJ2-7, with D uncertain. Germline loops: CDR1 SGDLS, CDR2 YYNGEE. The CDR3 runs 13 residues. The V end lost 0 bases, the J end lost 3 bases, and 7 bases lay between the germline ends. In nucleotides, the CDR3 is TGTGCCAGCAGCGTAGATGGAGACTACGAGCAGTACTTC. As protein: CASSVDGDYEQYF. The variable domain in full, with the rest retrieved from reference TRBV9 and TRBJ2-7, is DSGVTQTPKHLITATGQRVTLRCSPRSGDLSVYWYQQSLDQGLQFLIQYYNGEERAKGNILERFSAQQFPDLHSELNLSSLELGDSALYFCASSVDGDYEQYFGPGTRLTVT.

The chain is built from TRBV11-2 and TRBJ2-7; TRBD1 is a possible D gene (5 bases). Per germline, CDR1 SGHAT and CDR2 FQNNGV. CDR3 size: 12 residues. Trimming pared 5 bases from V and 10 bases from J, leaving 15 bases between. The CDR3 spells CASSLRQPLQYF. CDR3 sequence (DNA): TGTGCCAGCAGCCTACGACAGCCACTTCAGTACTTC. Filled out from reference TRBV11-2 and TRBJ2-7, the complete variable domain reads EAGVAQSPRYKIIEKRQSVAFWCNPISGHATLYWYQQILGQGPKLLIQFQNNGVVDDSQLPKDRFSAERLKGVDSTLKIQPAKLEDSAVYLCASSLRQPLQYFGPGTRLTVT.

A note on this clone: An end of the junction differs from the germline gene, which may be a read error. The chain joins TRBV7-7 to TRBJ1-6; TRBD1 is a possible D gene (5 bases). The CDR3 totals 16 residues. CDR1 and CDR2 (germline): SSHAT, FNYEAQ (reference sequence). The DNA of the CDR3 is TGTGCTAGCAGCCCGACCCCCCTCGGCAGGGCTTCACCCCTCCACTTT. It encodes CASSPTPLGRASPLHF.

The CDR3 nucleotides are TGTGCCAGCAGCTACAGGGGTTGGGGGCCTAACACCGGGGAGCTGTTTTTT. It encodes CASSYRGWGPNTGELFF. This sequence joins TRBV5-6 and TRBJ2-2; 7 positions agree with TRBD1. The CDR3 has 17 amino acids. CDR1 and CDR2 from the germline V gene are SGHDT and YYEEEE. V shed 3 bases, J shed 2 bases, and the junction held 10 bases outside the gene matches.

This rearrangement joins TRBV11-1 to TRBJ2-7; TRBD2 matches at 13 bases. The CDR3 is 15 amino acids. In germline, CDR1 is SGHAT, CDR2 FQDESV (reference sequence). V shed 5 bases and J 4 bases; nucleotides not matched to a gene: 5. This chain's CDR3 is CASSEKGLAGYEQYF. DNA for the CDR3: TGTGCCAGCAGCGAAAAGGGACTAGCGGGGTACGAGCAGTACTTC.

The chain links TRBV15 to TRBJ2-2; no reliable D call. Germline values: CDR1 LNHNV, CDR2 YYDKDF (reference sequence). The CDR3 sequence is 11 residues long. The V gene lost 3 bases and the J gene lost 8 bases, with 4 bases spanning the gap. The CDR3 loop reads CATSSGGELFF. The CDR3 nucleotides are TGTGCCACCAGCAGCGGGGGGGAGCTGTTTTTT.

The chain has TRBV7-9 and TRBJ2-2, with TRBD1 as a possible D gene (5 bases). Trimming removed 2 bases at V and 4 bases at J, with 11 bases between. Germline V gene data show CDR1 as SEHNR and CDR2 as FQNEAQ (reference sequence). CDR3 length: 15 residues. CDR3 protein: CASSLMQGFTGELFF. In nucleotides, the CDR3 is TGTGCCAGCAGCTTAATGCAGGGATTCACCGGGGAGCTGTTTTTT.

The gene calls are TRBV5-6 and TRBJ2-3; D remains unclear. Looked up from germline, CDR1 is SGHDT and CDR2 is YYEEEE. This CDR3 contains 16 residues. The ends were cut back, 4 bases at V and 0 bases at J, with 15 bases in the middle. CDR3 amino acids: CASSRYGGSSTDTQYF. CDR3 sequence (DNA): TGTGCCAGCAGCCGCTACGGCGGATCTAGCACAGATACGCAGTATTTT.

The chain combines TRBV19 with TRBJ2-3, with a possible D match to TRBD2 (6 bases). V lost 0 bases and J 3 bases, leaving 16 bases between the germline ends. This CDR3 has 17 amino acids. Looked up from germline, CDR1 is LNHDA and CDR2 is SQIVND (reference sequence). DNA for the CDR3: TGTGCCAGTAGTATAGATCCCTCCGGGGGAGTAACAGATACGCAGTATTTT. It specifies CASSIDPSGGVTDTQYF.

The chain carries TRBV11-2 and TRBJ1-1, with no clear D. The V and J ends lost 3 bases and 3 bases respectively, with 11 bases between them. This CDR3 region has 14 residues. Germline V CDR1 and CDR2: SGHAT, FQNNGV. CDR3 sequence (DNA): TGTGCCAGCAGCTTCAGCATCGGACACACTGAAGCTTTCTTT. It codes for CASSFSIGHTEAFF.

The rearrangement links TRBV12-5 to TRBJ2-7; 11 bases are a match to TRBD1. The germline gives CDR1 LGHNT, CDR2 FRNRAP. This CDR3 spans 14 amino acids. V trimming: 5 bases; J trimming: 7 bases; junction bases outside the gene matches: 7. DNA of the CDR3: TGTGCTAGTGGTAATGGACAGGGGGCGCAGGAGCAGTACTTC. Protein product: CASGNGQGAQEQYF.

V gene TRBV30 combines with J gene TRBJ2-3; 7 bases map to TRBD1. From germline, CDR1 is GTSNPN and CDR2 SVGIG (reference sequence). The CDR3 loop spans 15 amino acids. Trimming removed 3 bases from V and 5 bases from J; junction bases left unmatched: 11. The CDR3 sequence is CAWSMGTGQRDTQYF. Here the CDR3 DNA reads TGTGCCTGGAGCATGGGGACGGGACAGAGAGATACGCAGTATTTT.

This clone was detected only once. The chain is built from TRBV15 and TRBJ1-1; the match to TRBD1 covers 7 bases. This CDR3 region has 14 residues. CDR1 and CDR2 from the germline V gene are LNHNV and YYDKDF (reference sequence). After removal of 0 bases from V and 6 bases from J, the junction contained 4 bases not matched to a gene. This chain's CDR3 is CATSRDGRGPEAFF. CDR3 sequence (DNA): TGTGCCACCAGCAGAGATGGGAGGGGGCCTGAAGCTTTCTTT.

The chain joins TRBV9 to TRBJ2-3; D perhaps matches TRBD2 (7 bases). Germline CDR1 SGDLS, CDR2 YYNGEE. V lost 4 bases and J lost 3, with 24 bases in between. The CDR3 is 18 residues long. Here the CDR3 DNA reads TGTGCCAGCAGCCCCCGTATAGGAGGGGGGGCCAAGACAGATACGCAGTATTTT. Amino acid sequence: CASSPRIGGGAKTDTQYF.

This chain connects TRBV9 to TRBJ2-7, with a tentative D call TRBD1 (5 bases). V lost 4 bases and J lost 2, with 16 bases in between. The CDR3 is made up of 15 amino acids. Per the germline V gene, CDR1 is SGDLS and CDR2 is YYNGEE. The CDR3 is CASSLWGIGTYEQYF. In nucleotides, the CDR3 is TGTGCCAGCAGCTTGTGGGGCATTGGGACCTACGAGCAGTACTTC.

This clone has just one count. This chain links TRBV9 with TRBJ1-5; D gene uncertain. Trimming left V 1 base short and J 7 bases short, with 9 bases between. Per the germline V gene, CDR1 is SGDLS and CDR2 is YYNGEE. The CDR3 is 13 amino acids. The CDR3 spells CASSVSPGQPQHF. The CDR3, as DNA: TGTGCCAGCAGCGTAAGTCCGGGGCAGCCCCAGCATTTT. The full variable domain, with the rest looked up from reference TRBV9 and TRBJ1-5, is DSGVTQTPKHLITATGQRVTLRCSPRSGDLSVYWYQQSLDQGLQFLIQYYNGEERAKGNILERFSAQQFPDLHSELNLSSLELGDSALYFCASSVSPGQPQHFGDGTRLSIL.

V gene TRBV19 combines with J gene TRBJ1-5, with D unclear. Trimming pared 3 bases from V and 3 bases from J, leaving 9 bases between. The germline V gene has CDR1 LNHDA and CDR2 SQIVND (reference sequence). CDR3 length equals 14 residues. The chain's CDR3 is CASSIAGNNQPQHF. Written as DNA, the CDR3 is TGTGCCAGTAGTATCGCTGGAAACAATCAGCCCCAGCATTTT.

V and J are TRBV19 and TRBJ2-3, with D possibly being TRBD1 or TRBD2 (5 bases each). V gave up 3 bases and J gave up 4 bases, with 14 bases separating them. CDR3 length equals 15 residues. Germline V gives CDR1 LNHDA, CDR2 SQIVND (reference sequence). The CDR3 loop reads CASSIRGAKSDTQYF. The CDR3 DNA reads TGTGCCAGTAGTATTCGGGGCGCTAAGTCAGATACGCAGTATTTT.

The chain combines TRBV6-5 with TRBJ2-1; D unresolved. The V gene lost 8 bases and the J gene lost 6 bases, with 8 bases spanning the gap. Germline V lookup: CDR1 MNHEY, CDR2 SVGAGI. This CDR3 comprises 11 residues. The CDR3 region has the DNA TGTGCCAGCGGGCGCCGCAATGAGCAGTTCTTC. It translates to CASGRRNEQFF.

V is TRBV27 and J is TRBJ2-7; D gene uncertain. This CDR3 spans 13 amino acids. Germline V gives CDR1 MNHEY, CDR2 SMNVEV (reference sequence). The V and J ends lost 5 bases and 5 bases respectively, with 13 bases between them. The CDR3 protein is CASSRNEMDEQYF. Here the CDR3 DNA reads TGTGCCAGCAGTAGGAACGAGATGGACGAGCAGTACTTC.

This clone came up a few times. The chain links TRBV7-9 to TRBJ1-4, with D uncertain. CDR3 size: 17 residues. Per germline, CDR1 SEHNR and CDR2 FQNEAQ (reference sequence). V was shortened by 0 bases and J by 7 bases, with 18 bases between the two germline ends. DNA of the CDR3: TGTGCCAGCAGCTTAGCGCAGGCAGGAGTCTTTTTTGAAAAACTGTTTTTT. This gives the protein CASSLAQAGVFFEKLFF.